This T cell receptor (beta chain) came from a study of cytotoxic CD8 clonotypes in ibrutinib-treated CLL. Looking at the study overall: Among patients, 24 responded partially and 2 completely; 14 then stayed remitted and around 12 progressed after median roughly 68 months. General study findings and limits: The times at which samples were taken varied between sustained-remission and progressing patients.

The CDR3 is 15 residues long. Germline CDR1 is SGDLS and CDR2 is YYNGEE. V was pared by 0 bases and J by 5 bases, with 12 bases between. Worth noting for this clone: Its antigen is still unknown.

Produced via immunoSEQ multiplex PCR; TCRdb's table is partial and in-frame only. The profile shows roughly 24,000 clones, approximately 81% of them singletons. This chain connects TRBV9 to TRBJ2-1; D gene unclear. This TCR came from a human donor with chronic lymphocytic leukemia. The source was PBMCs, collected before ibrutinib treatment. The CDR3: CASSVDGPSDNEQFF. The CDR3 DNA follows: TGTGCCAGCAGCGTAGATGGACCATCCGACAATGAGCAGTTCTTC.